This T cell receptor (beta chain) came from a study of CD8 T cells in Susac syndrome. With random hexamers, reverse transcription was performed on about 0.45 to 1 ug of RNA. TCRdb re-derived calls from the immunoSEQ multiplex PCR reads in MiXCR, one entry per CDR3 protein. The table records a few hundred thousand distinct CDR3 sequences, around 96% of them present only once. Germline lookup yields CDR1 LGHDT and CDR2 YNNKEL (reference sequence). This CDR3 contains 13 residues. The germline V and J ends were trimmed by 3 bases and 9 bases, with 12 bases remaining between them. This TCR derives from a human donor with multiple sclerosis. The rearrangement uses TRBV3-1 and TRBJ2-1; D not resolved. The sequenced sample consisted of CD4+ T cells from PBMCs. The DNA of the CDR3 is TGTGCCAGCAGCCAGGCTAGGCTGGCTGAGCAGTTCTTC. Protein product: CASSQARLAEQFF.